The 20 T cell receptor beta chains listed next were all sequenced from one sample in a study of cytomegalovirus exposure and HLA in healthy donors. In the PCR, 60 Vbeta and 13 Jbeta primers were used. The protocol was immunoSEQ multiplex PCR, while the TCRdb copy is restricted to in-frame clones and leaves out a portion. The top ten hold around 5% of the sample, which has over 150,000 clones, 80% seen once. The sequenced sample was PBMCs. These TCRs come from a man younger than 45 in good health and CMV-seronegative.

V is TRBV5-4 and J is TRBJ2-7; D is perhaps TRBD2 (6 bases). This CDR3 is 14 amino acids long. Trimming shortened V by 0 bases and J by 5 bases, and 12 bases separated the two germline ends. Germline V gene lookup returns CDR1 SGHNT and CDR2 YYREEE (reference sequence). In DNA form, the CDR3 reads TGTGCCAGCAGCTTGGGATCCGGGGGTGACGAGCAGTACTTC. Amino acids: CASSLGSGGDEQYF. The variable domain in full, completed from reference TRBV5-4 and TRBJ2-7, reads ETGVTQSPTHLIKTRGQQVTLRCSSQSGHNTVSWYQQALGQGPQFIFQYYREEENGRGNFPPRFSGLQFPNYSSELNVNALELDDSALYLCASSLGSGGDEQYFGPGTRLTVT.

The V gene is TRBV19, the J gene TRBJ1-4, with D unclear. Germline V gives CDR1 LNHDA, CDR2 SQIVND (reference sequence). This CDR3 is 12 amino acids long. V dropped 5 bases and J dropped 8 bases, with 9 bases sitting between them. CDR3 bases: TGTGCCAGTAGTGCGGAGAGGGAAAAACTGTTTTTT. It translates to CASSAEREKLFF. The entire variable domain, with the rest obtained from reference TRBV19 and TRBJ1-4, is as follows: DGGITQSPKYLFRKEGQNVTLSCEQNLNHDAMYWYRQDPGQGLRLIYYSQIVNDFQKGDIAEGYSVSREKKESFPLTVTSAQKNPTAFYLCASSAEREKLFFGSGTQLSVL.

This clone has a single count. The chain is built from TRBV30 and TRBJ1-5; D uncertain. Looked up from germline, CDR1 is GTSNPN and CDR2 is SVGIG (reference sequence). The V gene lost 2 bases and the J gene lost 4 bases, with 9 bases spanning the gap. The CDR3 runs 13 residues. The CDR3 coding sequence is TGTGCCTGGAGTCTCGACACGAATCAGCCCCAGCATTTT. This codes for CAWSLDTNQPQHF. The variable domain in full, completed from reference TRBV30 and TRBJ1-5, reads SQTIHQWPATLVQPVGSPLSLECTVEGTSNPNLYWYRQAAGRGLQLLFYSVGIGQISSEVPQNLSASRPQDRQFILSSKKLLLSDSGFYLCAWSLDTNQPQHFGDGTRLSIL.

This rearrangement joins TRBV27 to TRBJ1-5; the D gene is possibly TRBD1 (5 bases). Germline-derived CDR1 and CDR2 are MNHEY and SMNVEV (reference sequence). Trimming left V 6 bases short and J 4 bases short, with 16 bases between. CDR3 size: 15 residues. CDR3 DNA sequence: TGTGCCAGCAGGCTTCGCTGGGGCGAGAATCAGCCCCAGCATTTT. Its translation is CASRLRWGENQPQHF.

This clone was seen once. The chain is built from TRBV7-2 and TRBJ2-7, with TRBD1 as a possible D gene (6 bases). The CDR3 length is 13 residues. From germline, CDR1 is SGHTA and CDR2 FQGNSA. The ends were cut back, 4 bases at V and 1 base at J, with 8 bases in the middle. The CDR3 nucleotides are TGTGCCAGCAGCTCCGGACAGTCCTACGAGCAGTACTTC. This gives the protein CASSSGQSYEQYF.

The chain carries TRBV18 and TRBJ2-5; TRBD1 aligns across 8 bases. With V trimmed by 9 bases and J by 5 bases, 11 bases remained unmatched. Germline V gene sequence: CDR1 KGHSH, CDR2 LQKENI. This CDR3 region has 14 residues. The CDR3 loop reads CASEAGQGGETQYF. In nucleotides, the CDR3 is TGTGCCAGTGAAGCAGGACAGGGTGGGGAGACCCAGTACTTC. The complete variable domain, with remaining parts taken from reference TRBV18 and TRBJ2-5, reads NAGVMQNPRHLVRRRGQEARLRCSPMKGHSHVYWYRQLPEEGLKFMVYLQKENIIDESGMPKERFSAEFPKEGPSILRIQQVVRGDSAAYFCASEAGQGGETQYFGPGTRLLVL.

The chain uses TRBV5-6 and TRBJ2-7; 8 positions agree with TRBD1. With 0 bases clipped from V and 0 bases from J, the junction kept 2 bases outside the gene matches. Germline lookup yields CDR1 SGHDT and CDR2 YYEEEE. This CDR3 region has 15 residues. CDR3 nucleotide sequence: TGTGCCAGCAGCTTGGGACAGGGGTTCTCCTACGAGCAGTACTTC. Its protein is CASSLGQGFSYEQYF.

The chain has TRBV15 and TRBJ1-1; 7 bases align to TRBD1. Germline V gene sequence: CDR1 LNHNV, CDR2 YYDKDF (reference sequence). Germline trimming cut 0 bases from V and 1 base from J; bases unmatched to any gene: 14. This CDR3 contains 19 residues. The CDR3 is CATSRDVFRGWNTNTEAFF. In DNA form, the CDR3 reads TGTGCCACCAGCAGAGATGTCTTCAGGGGGTGGAATACGAACACTGAAGCTTTCTTT.

The V and J genes are TRBV28 and TRBJ1-5; 7 bases line up with TRBD1. Germline V lookup: CDR1 MDHEN, CDR2 SYDVKM. CDR3 length equals 17 residues. V dropped 3 bases and J dropped 7; count of bases not matched to a gene: 15. CDR3 protein: CASSLPTSRGLAQPQHF. CDR3 sequence (DNA): TGTGCCAGCAGTTTGCCAACCTCTAGGGGGCTTGCCCAGCCCCAGCATTTT.

V usage is TRBV5-1 and J usage is TRBJ2-5; maybe TRBD1 (6 bases). Trimming removed 3 bases from V and 6 bases from J, with 12 bases in between. This CDR3 comprises 13 residues. Germline V gene lookup returns CDR1 SGHRS and CDR2 YFSETQ. The CDR3 sequence is CASSSTGMKTQYF. CDR3 in DNA: TGCGCCAGCAGCTCGACAGGAATGAAGACCCAGTACTTC. Supplemented by reference TRBV5-1 and TRBJ2-5, the full variable domain reads KAGVTQTPRYLIKTRGQQVTLSCSPISGHRSVSWYQQTPGQGLQFLFEYFSETQRNKGNFPGRFSGRQFSNSRSEMNVSTLELGDSALYLCASSSTGMKTQYFGPGTRLLVL.

V is TRBV6-1 and J is TRBJ2-4, with TRBD2 as a possible D gene (6 bases). The CDR3 runs 13 residues. The ends were cut back, 6 bases at V and 8 bases at J, with 14 bases in the middle. Germline V CDR1 and CDR2: MNHNS, SASEGT. The CDR3 region has the DNA TGTGCCAGCAGGAGGGCAGGAGGGGACATTCAGTACTTC. Translation: CASRRAGGDIQYF.

This clone is a singleton in its sample. The V and J genes are TRBV28 and TRBJ2-2; TRBD2 aligns across 7 bases. Germline V gene data show CDR1 as MDHEN and CDR2 as SYDVKM. The V and J ends lost 3 bases and 6 bases, in that order; junction bases with no gene match: 4. This CDR3 has 14 residues. For the CDR3, the DNA is TGTGCCAGCAGTTTGAGGGGAGGGTCCGGGGAGCTGTTTTTT. Encoded protein: CASSLRGGSGELFF.

V is TRBV25-1 and J is TRBJ2-1, with D maybe TRBD1 (6 bases). The CDR3 covers 15 residues. The germline CDR1 and CDR2 sequences are MGHDK and SYGVNS. V was pared by 5 bases and J by 4 bases, with 15 bases between. DNA for the CDR3: TGTGCCAGCAGTTCCCAGGGGCTTTTTTACAATGAGCAGTTCTTC. Its translation: CASSSQGLFYNEQFF.

The rearrangement uses TRBV19 and TRBJ1-6, with 7 positions matching TRBD1. V lost 5 bases and J lost 9; bases outside the gene matches: 10. In germline, CDR1 is LNHDA, CDR2 SQIVND (reference sequence). The CDR3 extends over 15 amino acids. The CDR3 region has the DNA TGTGCCAGTAGTGCCGGACAGGAGGTGGGTTCACCCCTCCACTTT. As protein: CASSAGQEVGSPLHF.

This clone was observed a handful of times. V usage is TRBV5-5 and J usage is TRBJ1-1, with D possibly being TRBD1 (5 bases). Germline loops: CDR1 SGHKS, CDR2 YYEKEE (reference sequence). Trimming pared 6 bases from V and 4 bases from J, leaving 13 bases between. This CDR3 has 13 amino acids. The CDR3 DNA follows: TGTGCCAGCAACGTAGGGGTTACCACTGAAGCTTTCTTT. Its protein is CASNVGVTTEAFF.

The chain couples TRBV28 to TRBJ2-7; 10 bases are a match to TRBD2. The germline V gene has CDR1 MDHEN and CDR2 SYDVKM. The CDR3 contains 14 residues. J lost 2 bases, V lost 7 bases, and 5 bases had no gene match. CDR3: CASTPGLATYEQYF. CDR3 DNA: TGTGCCAGCACCCCGGGACTAGCGACCTACGAGCAGTACTTC.

The chain recombines TRBV29-1 with TRBJ2-1, with a possible D match to TRBD2 (7 bases). CDR1 is SQVTM and CDR2 is ANQGSEA in the germline V gene. The V end lost 6 bases, the J end lost 6 bases, and 21 bases lay between the germline ends. The CDR3 has 15 residues. CDR3 loop: CSVQIGGGIFNEQFF. The CDR3 nucleotides are TGCAGCGTACAAATAGGGGGAGGGATCTTCAATGAGCAGTTCTTC.

The chain combines TRBV2 with TRBJ1-2; possible D gene TRBD1, 6 bases. The CDR3 totals 12 residues. Germline CDR1 SNHLY, CDR2 FYNNEI. V dropped 8 bases and J dropped 4 bases, with 11 bases sitting between them. The CDR3 is CASAQGAYGYTF. Here the CDR3 DNA reads TGTGCCAGCGCACAGGGAGCCTATGGCTACACCTTC.

V gene TRBV6-1 combines with J gene TRBJ2-7; 14 bases are a match to TRBD2. The CDR3 sequence is 14 residues long. J lost 4 bases, V lost 6 bases, and 2 bases had no gene match. Germline V gene sequence: CDR1 MNHNS, CDR2 SASEGT. The CDR3 reads CASSGTSGGYEQYF. The CDR3 bases are TGTGCCAGCAGCGGGACTAGCGGGGGTTACGAGCAGTACTTC.

This clone appeared a few times. The V gene is TRBV9, the J gene TRBJ2-1; weak D call: TRBD2 (5 bases). CDR1 is SGDLS, CDR2 YYNGEE, per germline. The CDR3 sequence is 15 residues long. Trimming stripped 0 bases from V and 3 bases from J, with 10 bases between. Written as DNA, the CDR3 is TGTGCCAGCAGCGTAGGTGGAGGCGACTACAATGAGCAGTTCTTC. Amino acids: CASSVGGGDYNEQFF.